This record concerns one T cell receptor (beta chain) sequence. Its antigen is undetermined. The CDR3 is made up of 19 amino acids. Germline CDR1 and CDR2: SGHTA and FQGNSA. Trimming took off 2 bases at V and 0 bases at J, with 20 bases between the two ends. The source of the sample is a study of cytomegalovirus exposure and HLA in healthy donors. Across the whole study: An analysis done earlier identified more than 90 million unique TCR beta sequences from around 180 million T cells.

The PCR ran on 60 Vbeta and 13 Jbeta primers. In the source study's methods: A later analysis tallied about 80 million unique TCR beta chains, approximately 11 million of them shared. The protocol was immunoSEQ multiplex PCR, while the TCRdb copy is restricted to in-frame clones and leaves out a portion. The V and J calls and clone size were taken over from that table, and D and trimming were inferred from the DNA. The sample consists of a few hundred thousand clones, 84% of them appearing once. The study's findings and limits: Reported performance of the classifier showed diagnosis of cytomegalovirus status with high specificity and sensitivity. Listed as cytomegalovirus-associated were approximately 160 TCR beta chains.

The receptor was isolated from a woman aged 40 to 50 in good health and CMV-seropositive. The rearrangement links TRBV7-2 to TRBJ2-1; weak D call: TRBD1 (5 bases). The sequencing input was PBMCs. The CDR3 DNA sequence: TGTGCCAGCAGCTTAAAGCCCGACTCAGGGAAGACCTCCTACAATGAGCAGTTCTTC. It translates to CASSLKPDSGKTSYNEQFF.